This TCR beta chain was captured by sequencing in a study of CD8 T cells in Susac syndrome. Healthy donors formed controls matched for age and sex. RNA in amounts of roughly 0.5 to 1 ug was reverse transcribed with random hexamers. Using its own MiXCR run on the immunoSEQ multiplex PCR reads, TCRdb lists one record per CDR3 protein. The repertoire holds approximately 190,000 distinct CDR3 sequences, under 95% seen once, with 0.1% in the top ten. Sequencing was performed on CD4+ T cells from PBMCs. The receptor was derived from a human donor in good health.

The CDR3 reads CASGGPSADTQYF. The CDR3 bases are TGTGCCAGCGGGGGCCCATCCGCAGATACGCAGTATTTT. The V call is TRBV2, the J call TRBJ2-3; D may be TRBD1 (6 bases). Germline CDR1 reads SNHLY; CDR2 reads FYNNEI. CDR3 size: 13 residues. Trimming removed 8 bases from V and 4 bases from J, with 13 bases in between.